The next 10 T cell receptor beta chains were all read from a single sample in a study of T cells in Graves' hyperthyroidism and ophthalmopathy. There were TCR beta CDR3 regions amplified from RNA transcripts. RT-PCR in the first round (using the HTBI primer set) targeted the TCR CDR3. TCRdb reprocessed the multiplex PCR reads via MiXCR and lists one record per CDR3 protein. The sample consists of a few hundred thousand distinct CDR3 sequences, 13% to 15% of them appearing once. Material for sequencing was blood. Receptors originate from a woman aged 60-70 years with Graves' ophthalmopathy.

In DNA, the CDR3 is TGCGCCAGCAGCTTGTTGGGGGGCGGCTACGAGCAGTACTTC. It encodes CASSLLGGGYEQYF. This chain links TRBV5-1 with TRBJ2-7, with D perhaps matching TRBD1 or TRBD2 (6 bases each). This CDR3 is built from 14 residues. Per germline, CDR1 SGHRS and CDR2 YFSETQ. V was pared by 1 base and J by 3 bases, with 11 bases between.

This clonotype was recorded many times. The J gene is TRBJ2-7, the V gene TRBV11-2; D is possibly TRBD1 or TRBD2 (6 bases each). The CDR3 spans 23 residues. Trimming took 1 base from V and 3 from J, leaving 37 bases between them. The germline V gene encodes CDR1 SGHAT and CDR2 FQNNGV. The CDR3 spells CASSLAPPPPGHPFGGSGYEQYF. DNA of the CDR3: TGTGCCAGCAGCTTAGCACCCCCCCCGCCGGGACATCCGTTCGGGGGATCGGGCTACGAGCAGTACTTC.

This clonotype was seen a handful of times. The chain has TRBV13 and TRBJ2-1; no reliable D call. Looked up from germline, CDR1 is PRHDT and CDR2 is FYEKMQ (reference sequence). Trimming pared 5 bases from V and 9 bases from J, leaving 11 bases between. The CDR3 consists of 12 residues. CDR3 sequence: CASSLELAEQFF. DNA for the CDR3: TGTGCCAGCAGCCTAGAGTTGGCTGAGCAGTTCTTC. The whole variable domain, filled in from reference TRBV13 and TRBJ2-1, reads AAGVIQSPRHLIKEKRETATLKCYPIPRHDTVYWYQQGPGQDPQFLISFYEKMQSDKGSIPDRFSAQQFSDYHSELNMSSLELGDSALYFCASSLELAEQFFGPGTRLTVL.

This clonotype was counted at least ten times. The rearrangement uses TRBV11-2 and TRBJ1-6; D uncertain. The V and J ends lost 1 base and 6 bases respectively, with 10 bases between them. There are 15 residues in the CDR3. Germline V gene lookup returns CDR1 SGHAT and CDR2 FQNNGV. The CDR3 loop reads CASSLVSRSNSPLHF. CDR3 DNA sequence: TGTGCCAGCAGCTTAGTGAGCAGGAGTAATTCACCCCTCCACTTT. The complete variable domain, with remaining parts taken from reference TRBV11-2 and TRBJ1-6, reads EAGVAQSPRYKIIEKRQSVAFWCNPISGHATLYWYQQILGQGPKLLIQFQNNGVVDDSQLPKDRFSAERLKGVDSTLKIQPAKLEDSAVYLCASSLVSRSNSPLHFGNGTRLTVT.

This clonotype was seen at least ten times. J is TRBJ2-7 and V is TRBV2; 7 nucleotides match TRBD2. CDR1 and CDR2 from the germline V gene are SNHLY and FYNNEI. V lost 8 bases, J lost 0 bases, and 7 bases stayed unmatched. The CDR3 has 14 amino acids. CDR3 loop: CASQYGGSSYEQYF. CDR3 nucleotides: TGTGCCAGCCAATACGGGGGGAGCTCCTACGAGCAGTACTTC.

This clonotype was picked up many times. The chain is built from TRBV7-2 and TRBJ2-3; D is unresolved. This CDR3 is 13 amino acids long. Germline assignment: CDR1 SGHTA and CDR2 FQGNSA. V was shortened by 5 bases and J by 6 bases, with 12 bases between the two germline ends. As DNA, the CDR3 is TGTGCCAGCAGCCCCTCCCTTGGGGATACGCAGTATTTT. Its protein product is CASSPSLGDTQYF.

This clonotype was recorded many times. The chain has TRBV28 and TRBJ2-3; D perhaps matches TRBD1 (6 bases). The CDR3 runs to 13 residues. Germline values: CDR1 MDHEN, CDR2 SYDVKM. Trimming shortened V by 11 bases and J by 2 bases, and 14 bases separated the two germline ends. CDR3 amino acids: CAVTSGATDTQYF. The CDR3 DNA follows: TGTGCCGTAACCTCAGGGGCCACAGATACGCAGTATTTT.

This clonotype occurred many times. V and J are TRBV20-1 and TRBJ2-7, with 13 bases lining up with TRBD2. CDR1 DFQATT and CDR2 SNEGSKA come from the germline V gene (reference sequence). V was clipped by 3 bases and J by 5 bases; unmatched bases: 10. The CDR3 covers 16 residues. CDR3 nucleotides: TGCAGTGCTAGTTGGACTAGCGGGAGTTTGTTAAACGAGCAGTACTTC. This gives the protein CSASWTSGSLLNEQYF.

The chain uses TRBV5-8 and TRBJ2-7, with D unclear. Germline CDR1 SGHTS, CDR2 YDEGEE. Trimming cost V 9 bases and J 2 bases, with 27 bases left between them. The CDR3 consists of 17 residues. The CDR3 reads CATEHGPLTRITYEQYF. Here the CDR3 DNA reads TGTGCCACCGAGCATGGCCCCCTGACCCGGATCACCTACGAGCAGTACTTC.

On this clonotype: It may be a read error: a sequence one base away is much more abundant. The V call is TRBV3-1, the J call TRBJ2-1; D ambiguous. Germline assignment: CDR1 LGHDT and CDR2 YNNKEL (reference sequence). There are 12 residues in the CDR3. This CDR3 is CANSHQGGFKFF. The CDR3 DNA follows: TGTGCCAACAGCCACCAAGGTGGGTTTAAGTTCTTC.